The clone carrying this T cell receptor (beta chain) was seen only once. Antigen unknown. This record comes from a study of CD8+ T cells in alopecia areata. Study-level background: Oral tofacitinib, 5 to 10 mg twice daily, was given in an open-label trial. The duration of tofacitinib was 6 to 18 months, with 6 months off drug afterward.

Looked up from germline, CDR1 is GTSNPN and CDR2 is SVGIG (reference sequence). CDR3 length equals 12 residues. V was trimmed by 4 bases and J by 4 bases, leaving 8 bases between them. RNA was isolated and reverse transcribed to cDNA, the sequencing template. Using immunoSEQ multiplex PCR, the repertoire was profiled, and TCRdb retains in-frame clones only, with some absent. The sample records 140,000 to 150,000 clones, around 47% being singletons. Study results and caveats: Normal skin's resident alphabeta T cells are sequenced alongside lesional scalp T cells. Among patients, TCR sharing was less clear than in mice, a difference possibly due in part to HLA diversity in the patient population.

This receptor was identified in a human donor with alopecia areata. Sequenced sample: CD4+ T cells sorted from blood. V gene TRBV30 combines with J gene TRBJ1-5, with D uncertain. Here the CDR3 reads CAWKKENQPQHF. For the CDR3, the DNA is TGTGCCTGGAAGAAGGAAAATCAGCCCCAGCATTTT.